This passage covers 7 T cell receptor beta chains from one sample sequenced in a study of chemoradiotherapy in HPV16-positive cancers. Profiling relied on immunoSEQ multiplex PCR, and the TCRdb table lists in-frame clones only, not all of them. Among roughly 10,000 clones listed, roughly 80% were seen once. The sequencing used blood, collected from a patient who underwent chemoradiotherapy. These receptors came from a human donor with HPV-associated anogenital cancer.

This sequence joins TRBV2 and TRBJ1-1; D gene uncertain. The V and J ends lost 8 bases and 6 bases respectively, with 13 bases between them. Germline CDR1 is SNHLY and CDR2 is FYNNEI. The length of the CDR3 is 12 residues. The CDR3 here is CASGRAEAEAFF. As DNA, the CDR3 is TGTGCCAGCGGGAGGGCGGAGGCTGAAGCTTTCTTT.

The chain recombines TRBV7-8 with TRBJ2-1, with 10 bases lining up with TRBD1. V lost 0 bases and J lost 6; bases outside the gene matches: 8. Per the germline V gene, CDR1 is SGHVS and CDR2 is FQNEAQ. This CDR3 has 17 residues. The CDR3 DNA is TGTGCCAGCAGCTTAGCGCCTTGGGACAGGGGTGCCAATGAGCAGTTCTTC. It yields the protein CASSLAPWDRGANEQFF.

This clone showed up just once. This chain connects TRBV6-5 to TRBJ1-2, with a weak D call TRBD1 (5 bases). Trimming took 4 bases from V and 6 from J, leaving 15 bases between them. Germline CDR1 MNHEY, CDR2 SVGAGI. The CDR3 has 14 residues. CDR3 residues: CASSSDKRGNGYTF. The CDR3 region has the DNA TGTGCCAGCAGTTCGGACAAGAGAGGGAATGGCTACACCTTC.

The gene calls are TRBV6-5 and TRBJ1-2; D call uncertain. The germline V and J ends were trimmed by 0 bases and 4 bases, with 12 bases remaining between them. The CDR3 extends over 15 amino acids. The germline V gene has CDR1 MNHEY and CDR2 SVGAGI. Written as DNA, the CDR3 is TGTGCCAGCAGTTACTCAGACGGAAGCTCCTATGGCTACACCTTC. Protein: CASSYSDGSSYGYTF.

The rearrangement links TRBV7-9 to TRBJ2-5; a weak D match, TRBD1 (5 bases). Germline CDR1 reads SEHNR; CDR2 reads FQNEAQ (reference sequence). CDR3 length: 12 residues. V dropped 5 bases and J dropped 11 bases, with 15 bases sitting between them. Here the CDR3 reads CASSTGQKAQYF. CDR3 DNA: TGTGCCAGCAGCACAGGCCAGAAAGCGCAGTACTTC.

V gene TRBV7-2 combines with J gene TRBJ1-2; TRBD1 agrees at 9 bases. The V and J ends lost 1 base and 5 bases, in that order; junction bases with no gene match: 8. The CDR3 totals 16 residues. The germline CDR1 and CDR2 sequences are SGHTA and FQGNSA. CDR3 nucleotide sequence: TGTGCCAGCAGCTTAGGACGCCCGGGACAGGGATATGGCTACACCTTC. It yields the protein CASSLGRPGQGYGYTF.

The chain couples TRBV4-1 to TRBJ1-5; no clear D gene. CDR1 and CDR2 (germline): MGHRA, YSYEKL. V was shortened by 0 bases and J by 5 bases, with 11 bases between the two germline ends. CDR3 length: 15 amino acids. CDR3 region: CASSQDWSSYQPQHF. The CDR3 coding sequence is TGCGCCAGCAGCCAAGATTGGTCCAGCTATCAGCCCCAGCATTTT.